Each of the 2 T cell receptor beta chains below was sequenced from the same sample in a study of T cells after yellow fever vaccination. TCRdb reprocessed the 5' RACE reads with MiXCR, giving one entry per CDR3 protein. The profile shows about 310,000 distinct CDR3 sequences, around 3.6% of them singletons. The sequencing here drew on PBMCs, taken on the day of the yellow fever booster vaccination. The receptor source for this set is a man in his late teens or twenties who received the YFV17D yellow fever vaccine.

This clonotype has a count of ten or more. The chain uses TRBV4-1 and TRBJ2-5; 9 positions agree with TRBD1. V trimming: 3 bases; J trimming: 4 bases; junction bases outside the gene matches: 9. CDR3 length: 16 amino acids. CDR1 is MGHRA, CDR2 YSYEKL, per germline. The CDR3 region has the DNA TGCGCCAGCAGCCAGCCCGGGACAGGGCTTCGAGAGACCCAGTACTTC. Translating it yields CASSQPGTGLRETQYF.

This clonotype was detected ten times or more. An end of the junction differs from the germline gene, which may be a read error. The chain carries TRBV7-7 and TRBJ2-5, with 11 nucleotides matching TRBD2. The CDR3 runs 14 residues. The germline gives CDR1 SSHAT, CDR2 FNYEAQ (reference sequence). The CDR3, as DNA: TGTGCTAGCAGCTCCTCCGGGACTAGCGGGACCCAGTACTTC. This sequence encodes CASSSSGTSGTQYF.